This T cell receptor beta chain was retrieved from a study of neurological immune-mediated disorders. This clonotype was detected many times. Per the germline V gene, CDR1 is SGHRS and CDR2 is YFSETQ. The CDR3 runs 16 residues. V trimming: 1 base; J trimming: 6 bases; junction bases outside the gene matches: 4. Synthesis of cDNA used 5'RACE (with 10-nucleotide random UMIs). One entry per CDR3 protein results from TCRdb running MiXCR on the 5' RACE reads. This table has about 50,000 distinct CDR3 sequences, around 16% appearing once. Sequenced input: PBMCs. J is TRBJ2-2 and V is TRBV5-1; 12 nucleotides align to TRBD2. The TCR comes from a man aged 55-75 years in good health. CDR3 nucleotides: TGCGCCAGCAGCTTGTTGACTAGCGGGAGCGCCGGGGAGCTGTTTTTT. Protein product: CASSLLTSGSAGELFF.